This record covers a single T cell receptor (beta chain). The antigen is not known. Tissue processing of the graft released intraepithelial and lamina propria lymphocytes from it. Clones were sequenced by immunoSEQ multiplex PCR, and TCRdb holds only the in-frame ones, with some missing. The sample lists some 15,000 clones, 77% occurring once. This record comes from a study of graft-versus-host responses after intestinal transplantation. As for the study in general: Recipients uniformly received anti-thymocyte globulin induction, followed by tacrolimus and steroids for 2 to 4 years.

Germline V gene data show CDR1 as SGDLS and CDR2 as YYNGEE. The CDR3 totals 15 residues. Losses at the gene ends were 0 bases for V and 4 bases for J; bases not matched to a gene: 4. Study-wide results and caveats: Detected in recipient marrow were GvH clones, some of which were first observed in ileum or blood. Individuals who had graft-donor T cell macrochimerism had allografts that showed high graft-versus-host to host-versus-graft clonal ratios.

Sequencing was performed on ileum tissue, taken just under 28 days after intestinal transplant. The rearrangement uses TRBV9 and TRBJ2-1, with TRBD2 identical over 7 bases. This clonotype was obtained from a human patient who received an intestinal transplant, so some T cells may come from the graft donor. CDR3 region: CASSVEGGRYNEQFF. The DNA for the CDR3 is TGTGCCAGCAGCGTAGAGGGAGGGAGATACAATGAGCAGTTCTTC.